This T cell receptor beta chain was found in a study of metastatic and nonmetastatic thyroid tumors. The overall study: Samples came from malignant and benign thyroid patients, and repertoires were compared across blood and tumor or nodule tissue.

TCRdb reprocessed the PCR reads using MiXCR. The data contain some 25,000 clones, about 21% of them singletons. Every patient was untreated before thyroid surgery. This clone occurred a few times. The CDR3 is made up of 15 amino acids. CDR1 and CDR2 (germline): MNHNS, SASEGT. V lost 5 bases and J lost 3; bases outside the gene matches: 8. The rearrangement uses TRBV6-1 and TRBJ2-7; 9 bases are a match to TRBD2. The TCR sequence derives from a male donor with papillary thyroid cancer or a benign thyroid nodule (not recorded which). Some clones in this sample may be carry-over from other donors' samples. The source material was blood. In DNA form, the CDR3 reads TGTGCCAGCAGTCAGATTAGCGGGAGATTCTACGAGCAGTACTTC. It specifies CASSQISGRFYEQYF.